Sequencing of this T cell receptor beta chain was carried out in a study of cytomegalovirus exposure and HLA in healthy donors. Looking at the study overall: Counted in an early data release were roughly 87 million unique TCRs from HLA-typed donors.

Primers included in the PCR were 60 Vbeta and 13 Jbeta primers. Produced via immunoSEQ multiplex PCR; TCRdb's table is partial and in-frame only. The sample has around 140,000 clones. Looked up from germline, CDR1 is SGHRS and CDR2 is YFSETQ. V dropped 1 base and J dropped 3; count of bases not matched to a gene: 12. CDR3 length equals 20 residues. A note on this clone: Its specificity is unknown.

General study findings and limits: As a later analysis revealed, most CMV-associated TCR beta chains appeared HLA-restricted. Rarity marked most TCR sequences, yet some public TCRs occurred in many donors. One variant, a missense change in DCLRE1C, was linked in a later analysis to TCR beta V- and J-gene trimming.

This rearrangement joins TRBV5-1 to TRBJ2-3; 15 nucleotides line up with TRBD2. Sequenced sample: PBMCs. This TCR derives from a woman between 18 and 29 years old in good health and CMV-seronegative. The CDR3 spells CASSLPFWTSGRARTDTQYF. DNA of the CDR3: TGCGCCAGCAGCTTGCCGTTTTGGACTAGCGGGAGGGCCCGGACAGATACGCAGTATTTT.